This T cell receptor (beta chain) is from a study of blood T cell repertoires in COVID-19 (dated by TCRdb to 2018 to 2020). As for the study more broadly: The collaborator samples originated in the United States, Italy and Spain and spanned the acute and convalescent phases of COVID-19. A freely available public database, intended as a resource for researchers studying the immune response to SARS-CoV-2, is where the repertoires were released. Sample metadata almost always included a de-identified subject ID, COVID-19 status, age in years and sex. The material from the prospective study consisted of cDNA or gDNA derived from T cells, B-cell-depleted T cells, or PBMCs. Where HLA class I and class II types were available, the types were taken from metadata supplied by the sample provider, not from assay-based typing. Subjects who had been exposed to COVID-19, were actively infected with it, or had recovered from it provided the deeply sampled blood TCRbeta repertoires that made up the dataset. Samples came from the ongoing ImmuneRACE study (first 160 participants) plus 1,254 subjects from 6 global collaborators.

Overall results and qualifications from the work: How much clinical and demographic metadata was included differed by source and by participant, and the metadata was provided uncurated.

TCRbeta CDR3 regions were amplified from genomic DNA by means of the immunoSEQ Assay, a bias-controlled multiplex PCR. In the original analysis: Within the assay, amplification of reference gene primers was used to estimate how many nucleated cells each sample contained. Sequence reads were collapsed and filtered to measure the absolute abundance of every unique TCRbeta CDR3 rearrangement. For each sample, productive Simpson clonality was calculated as the square root of Simpson's diversity index over productive rearrangements. TCRdb carries this immuneACCESS record with in-frame sequences only. Its versions omit some clonotypes, under half of them owing to an unresolved V gene in the studies checked, with the rest unexplained. That table gives V, J and clone size, and the DNA gave D and trimming. Recorded for this sample are about 42,000 clones; around 85% of them occurred a single time. Over 9% of the sample is held by the ten biggest clonotypes.

Each collaborating institution followed its own protocols to collect whole blood in K2EDTA tubes. For TCRbeta analysis, collaborators shipped samples as frozen whole blood, isolated PBMCs, or DNA extracted from either of those sample types. In regard to this clone: What this receptor recognizes is not known. One base away there is no much larger clone; base qualities are not given.

Germline trimming amounts to 0 bases on V and 6 bases on J, with 9 as the count of junction bases outside the gene matches. CDR1 SGHRS and CDR2 YFSETQ are derived from the germline V gene. From cysteine to phenylalanine, the CDR3 is 16 amino acids long. CDR3 DNA is the only sequence kept; it has 48 bases, read in frame from the first base. This TCR came from a human donor in a cohort sampled during active COVID-19. Sequencing used peripheral blood. The chain is made from TRBV5-1 and TRBJ2-1, with TRBD1 matching 7 junction bases. CDR3 loop: CASSLVVDRRANEQFF. The DNA sequence reads TGCGCCAGCAGCTTGGTCGTGGACAGGCGAGCCAATGAGCAGTTCTTC.